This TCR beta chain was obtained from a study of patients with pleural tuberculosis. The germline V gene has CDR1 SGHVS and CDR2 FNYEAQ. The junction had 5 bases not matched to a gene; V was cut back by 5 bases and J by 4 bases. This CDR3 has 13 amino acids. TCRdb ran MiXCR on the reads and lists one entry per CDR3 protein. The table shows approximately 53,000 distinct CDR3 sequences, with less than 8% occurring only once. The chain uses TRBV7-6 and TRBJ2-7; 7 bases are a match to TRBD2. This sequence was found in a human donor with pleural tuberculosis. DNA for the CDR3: TGTGCCAGCAGCCGTGCTAGCGGATACGAGCAGTACGTC. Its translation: CASSRASGYEQYV.